The rows below give T cell receptor beta chains drawn from one sample of a study of blood T cells in healthy people across ages. One entry per CDR3 protein results from TCRdb running MiXCR on the 5' RACE reads. The table includes some 940,000 distinct CDR3 sequences, approximately 32% detected once. The sample was also linked to a second study, of T cells of mothers and their children.

Sequenced: blood. All receptors derive from a woman between 40 and 55 years old in good health. Both conserved end residues are part of each CDR3. The D gene is left open where the match is weak. The size entry is marked missing in some rows and otherwise reads once, few, many or a size class.

clone size	V gene	D gene	J gene	CDR3 DNA	CDR3 protein
few	TRBV3-1	TRBD2	TRBJ2-1	TGTGCCAGCAGCCAAGCGAATATAGCGGGGGGGCAAAATGAGCAGTTCTTC	CASSQANIAGGQNEQFF
few	TRBV3-1	-	TRBJ1-1	TGTACCAGCGCCGGGACATTGAACACTGAAGCTTTCTTT	CTSAGTLNTEAFF
few	TRBV9	-	TRBJ2-5	TGTGCCAGCAGCCTTCCGGACGGAAAAGAGACCCAGTACTTC	CASSLPDGKETQYF
many	TRBV28	TRBD1	TRBJ1-1	TGTGCCAGCAGTTCCCGACAGGGTGAAGCTTTCTTT	CASSSRQGEAFF
-	TRBV7-2	-	TRBJ2-1	TGTGCCAGCAGCTTAGAGGCGTCTTACTCCTACAATGAGCAGTTCTTC	CASSLEASYSYNEQFF
-	TRBV12-3/TRBV12-4	-	TRBJ2-3	TGTGCCAGCAGTTTATTATCGGTGCACGACACAGATACGCAGTATTTT	CASSLLSVHDTDTQYF
-	TRBV9	-	TRBJ1-2	TGTGCCAGCAGCGTAGACGCGCAGGGATCCTATGGCTACACCTTC	CASSVDAQGSYGYTF
few	TRBV4-1	TRBD1	TRBJ1-2	TGCGCCAGCAGACAGGGGGGGAACTGTGGCTACACCTTC	CASRQGGNCGYTF
-	TRBV11-3	-	TRBJ2-7	TGTGCCAGCAGCCCTATCCGGGACCCACCCTACGAGCAGTACTTC	CASSPIRDPPYEQYF
-	TRBV12-5	-	TRBJ2-3	TGTGCTAGTGGTTTGGAAACCGGAGCAGATACGCAGTATTTT	CASGLETGADTQYF
-	TRBV28	-	TRBJ2-3	TGTGCCAGCAGTCCCATGGAGGGCGGGGGCTGGAGCACAGATACGCAGTATTTT	CASSPMEGGGWSTDTQYF
-	TRBV20-1	TRBD2	TRBJ2-1	TGCAGTGCTAGAGCATTGGCGGGAGAGTTCTTC	CSARALAGEFF
-	TRBV9	TRBD2	TRBJ2-5	TGTGCCAGCAGCGTAGGCGGGGGGAACTACGCGGAGCAGTACTTC	CASSVGGGNYAEQYF
-	TRBV6-2/TRBV6-3	-	TRBJ2-2	TGTGCCAGTTCCGGAGGGGCGGTCGACACCGGGGAGCTGTTTTTT	CASSGGAVDTGELFF
many	TRBV20-1	TRBD1	TRBJ1-2	TGCAGCCTGCGGGGACAGGGCTATGGCTACACCTTC	CSLRGQGYGYTF
-	TRBV20-1	-	TRBJ2-4	TGCAGTGCTACTCAGGGGCTAGCCAAAAACATTCAGTACTTC	CSATQGLAKNIQYF
few	TRBV7-2	-	TRBJ1-4	TGTGCCAGCAGCTTAGAGGGCAGGCTCGGTGAAAAACTGTTTTTT	CASSLEGRLGEKLFF
many	TRBV5-1	-	TRBJ2-7	TGCGCCAGCAGCTTTCGGGGCGGCTCCTACGAGCAGTACTTC	CASSFRGGSYEQYF
-	TRBV6-6	-	TRBJ1-1	TGTGCCAGCAGCTCTACCGCGCAATTGAACACTGAAGCTTTCTTT	CASSSTAQLNTEAFF
many	TRBV4-3	-	TRBJ2-7	TGCGCCAGCAGCCAAGGAACAGGGAACGAGCAGTACTTC	CASSQGTGNEQYF
-	TRBV11-2	TRBD2	TRBJ2-1	TGTGCCAGCAGCCCTCCTGGCGGGGGGGCTCGGAATGAGCAGTTCTTC	CASSPPGGGARNEQFF
few	TRBV7-9	-	TRBJ2-6	TGTGCCAGTAGCTGTCGGGCAGCCCTTAGAGGGGCCAACGTCCTGACTTTC	CASSCRAALRGANVLTF
-	TRBV27	-	TRBJ2-4	TGTGCCAGCAGTTTATTCAACTTACCCTACGTAAAGCAGTACTTC	CASSLFNLPYVKQYF
many	TRBV2	-	TRBJ2-7	TGTGCCAGCAGTGATTACAGGGAGCAGTACTTC	CASSDYREQYF
-	TRBV20-1	-	TRBJ1-2	TGCAGTGCTAGAGGGAGGCAAGCTACCTATGGCTACACCTTC	CSARGRQATYGYTF
few	TRBV6-2/TRBV6-3	-	TRBJ2-2	TGTGCCAGCAGAATAACAGGGACCACCGGGGAGCTGTTTTTT	CASRITGTTGELFF
few	TRBV12-3/TRBV12-4	-	TRBJ1-2	TGTGCCAGCAGCCCCGGGACACCAGGCTACACCTTC	CASSPGTPGYTF
many	TRBV2	-	TRBJ2-7	TGTGCCAGCAGTGAAGGGCGGACCCACCTTTCCTACGAGCAGTACTTC	CASSEGRTHLSYEQYF
-	TRBV19	TRBD1	TRBJ1-4	TGTGCCAGTAGCGACGCCTCCGACAGGGCGGGCGAAAAACTGTTTTTT	CASSDASDRAGEKLFF
-	TRBV12-3/TRBV12-4	-	TRBJ2-3	TGTGCCACAGGGCTGCTTCGTGGGTACGATACGCAGTATTTT	CATGLLRGYDTQYF
few	TRBV30	TRBD2	TRBJ2-1	TGTACCTGGAGTGTCAGACTAGCGGGAGTGGTCAATGAGCAGTTCTTC	CTWSVRLAGVVNEQFF
-	TRBV29-1	-	TRBJ2-7	TGCAGCGTTGAGAGGGACAACTCCTACGGGCAGTACTTC	CSVERDNSYGQYF
few	TRBV20-1	-	TRBJ2-7	TGCAGTGCTAGAGCTTCAGGGTCCAACGAGCAGTACTTC	CSARASGSNEQYF
-	TRBV7-9	-	TRBJ1-2	TGTGCCAGCAGTTTCGGGACGGCGTCCACTAACTATGGCTACACCTTC	CASSFGTASTNYGYTF
many	TRBV2	-	TRBJ2-6	TGTGCCAGCAGTGAAGGGACGGGCTCTGGGGCCAACGTCCTGACTTTC	CASSEGTGSGANVLTF
few	TRBV20-1	-	TRBJ1-2	TGCAGTGCCTCAGGGGGCTACACCTTC	CSASGGYTF
few	TRBV6-6	-	TRBJ1-5	TGTGCCAGCAGTTACTCGGACCTGAATCAGCCCCAGCATTTT	CASSYSDLNQPQHF
many	TRBV27	-	TRBJ2-7	TGTGCCAGCAGTTTATCGGGGGGGCAGAACTACTACGAGCAGTACTTC	CASSLSGGQNYYEQYF
few	TRBV5-1	-	TRBJ1-1	TGCGCCAGCAGCTTTTCGTTGTTGTCACCGGAAGGGACTGAAGCTTTCTTT	CASSFSLLSPEGTEAFF
few	TRBV18	-	TRBJ1-4	TGTGCCAGCTCACCCGGGACAGAAAAACTGTTTTTT	CASSPGTEKLFF
-	TRBV4-1	-	TRBJ2-3	TGCGCCAGCAGCCAAGAATGGCCGGGAGTGAGCACAGATACGCAGTATTTT	CASSQEWPGVSTDTQYF
-	TRBV20-1	-	TRBJ1-5	TGCAGTGCTAGATGGGGAGGGCCCGATCAGCCCCAGCATTTT	CSARWGGPDQPQHF
few	TRBV5-6	-	TRBJ1-1	TGTGCCAGCAGCCGTGTCTACCGGAACACTGAAGCTTTCTTT	CASSRVYRNTEAFF
few	TRBV5-5	-	TRBJ2-3	TGTGCCAGCAGCTTGGCCAGGCTAGCCAGCACAGATACGCAGTATTTT	CASSLARLASTDTQYF
once	TRBV20-1	TRBD2	TRBJ2-3	TGCAGTGCTAGAGATTTGTCGGGAGGCCCGATCGATACGCAGTATTTT	CSARDLSGGPIDTQYF
many	TRBV7-9	-	TRBJ2-7	TGTGCCAGCAGCGCATCGATTCACGAGCAGTACTTC	CASSASIHEQYF
-	TRBV19	TRBD2	TRBJ2-1	TGTGCCAGTAGTGTCGAGGTAGCGGGGGTTACTGAGCAGTTCTTC	CASSVEVAGVTEQFF
-	TRBV27	-	TRBJ1-1	TGTGCCAGCAGTTTATCCGCCAGGGGAAGCACTGAAGCTTTCTTT	CASSLSARGSTEAFF
-	TRBV7-9	-	TRBJ1-2	TGTGCCAGCAGCCGCACGGATTCTGGCTACACCTTC	CASSRTDSGYTF
-	TRBV28	-	TRBJ2-7	TGTGCCAGCAGTCCCCCGGACAGCTCCTACGAGCAGTACTTC	CASSPPDSSYEQYF
few	TRBV29-1	-	TRBJ1-5	TGCAGTGTTACCGAAGGGGCGGGACCCCAGCATTTT	CSVTEGAGPQHF
-	TRBV20-1	TRBD1	TRBJ1-1	TGCAGTGCTAGATCGGACAGGGGGCTTCTTTACACTGAAGCTTTCTTT	CSARSDRGLLYTEAFF
many	TRBV14	-	TRBJ2-4	TGTGCCAGCAGCCAATACCAGGGACGAGCCATGCAAAACATTCAGTACTTC	CASSQYQGRAMQNIQYF
few	TRBV5-1	TRBD1	TRBJ2-3	TGCGCCAGCAGCTCCCGGACAGGGGTAACCACTGATACGCAGTATTTT	CASSSRTGVTTDTQYF